A selection of T cell receptor beta chains follows, all from one sample in a study of blood T cell repertoires in COVID-19. Method: immunoSEQ multiplex PCR; TCRdb's copy keeps in-frame clones and lacks some. The data hold roughly 250,000 clones, with 75% to 85% observed a single time. The sample comprised peripheral blood. These receptors were obtained from a human donor in a cohort sampled during active COVID-19. CDR3s include the opening cysteine and the closing phenylalanine or tryptophan.

j_gene,v_gene,len,CDR3aa
TRBJ1-4,TRBV5-1,15,CASSSPGATNEKLFF
TRBJ2-3,TRBV6-5,14,CASSYFPGLDTQYF
TRBJ2-6,TRBV6-1,17,CASSDLTGASGANVLTF
TRBJ1-5,TRBV4-2,15,CASSQARRGDQPQHF
TRBJ2-1,TRBV7-9,14,CASSLTQGFNEQFF
TRBJ1-4,TRBV6-5,14,CAGQTGGLEEKLFF
TRBJ1-5,TRBV18,14,CASSRDRGNQPQHF
TRBJ2-1,TRBV11-3,15,CASSPSSGAYNEQFF
TRBJ2-7,TRBV25-1,15,CASSECEGTPYEQYF
TRBJ2-7,TRBV3-1/TRBV3-2,12,CASSPSSYEQYF
TRBJ1-2,TRBV6-5,13,CASSQDKNYGYTF
TRBJ1-6,TRBV6-5,13,CASTGQVESPLHF
TRBJ2-7,TRBV11-2,15,CASSLDRGHSYEQYF
TRBJ2-7,TRBV7-8,14,CASSLGYRNYEQYF
TRBJ1-2,TRBV10-3,13,CAISRLGQKWYTF
TRBJ2-5,TRBV11-2,14,CASSLNTGKGTQYF